This is a list of T cell receptor beta chains from one sample in a study of cytomegalovirus exposure and HLA in healthy donors. Sequencing was performed with immunoSEQ multiplex PCR; in TCRdb, only in-frame clones are kept and a portion is missing. The sample has roughly 200,000 clones, around 80% seen once. Material for sequencing was PBMCs. All receptors come from a woman in her twenties or thirties in good health and CMV-seropositive. CDR3s include the opening cysteine and the closing phenylalanine or tryptophan. D genes are given only for firm matches. Expanded clones get a size class; other rows say once, few or many, or leave the size out.

TRBJ1-2 | TRBV6-6 | 14 | TRBD1 | once | CASSYFDRDYGYTF | TGTGCCAGCAGTTACTTCGACAGGGACTATGGCTACACCTTC
TRBJ2-4 | TRBV6-1 | 15 | TRBD1 | . | CASRRMGTGGDIQYF | TGTGCCAGCAGACGAATGGGGACAGGGGGGGACATTCAGTACTTC
TRBJ2-3 | TRBV13 | 13 | TRBD2 | . | CASSAGELDTQYF | TGTGCCAGCTCGGCGGGGGAGCTAGATACGCAGTATTTT
TRBJ1-1 | TRBV10-2 | 13 | . | . | CASRDTLLTEAFF | TGCGCCAGCAGGGACACACTCCTCACTGAAGCTTTCTTT
TRBJ1-5 | TRBV27 | 17 | . | . | CASSLRAGRSPEGPQHF | TGTGCCAGCAGTTTAAGGGCAGGCAGGTCCCCTGAGGGGCCCCAGCATTTT
TRBJ2-7 | TRBV11-3 | 13 | . | . | CASSSAPRDEQYF | TGTGCCAGCAGCTCGGCCCCCAGGGACGAGCAGTACTTC
TRBJ2-1 | TRBV15 | 12 | . | . | CATSRGYIEQFF | TGTGCCACCAGCAGAGGATACATAGAGCAGTTCTTC
TRBJ2-5 | TRBV28 | 14 | TRBD2 | . | CASTTGRGRGTQYF | TGTGCCAGCACCACGGGGAGGGGCCGGGGGACCCAGTACTTC
TRBJ2-2 | TRBV5-1 | 14 | . | . | CASSLSVRAGELFF | TGCGCCAGCAGCTTGTCGGTTCGGGCCGGGGAGCTGTTTTTT
TRBJ2-3 | TRBV5-1 | 13 | . | . | CASRPGPTDTQYF | TGCGCCAGCCGTCCAGGCCCCACAGATACGCAGTATTTT
TRBJ1-2 | TRBV7-8 | 15 | . | . | CASSLGRDWTKGYTF | TGTGCCAGCAGCCTCGGACGGGACTGGACAAAGGGCTACACCTTC
TRBJ2-7 | TRBV4-1 | 16 | TRBD2 | . | CASSHLTSGAPYEQYF | TGCGCCAGCAGCCATCTAACTAGCGGGGCACCCTACGAGCAGTACTTC
TRBJ2-2 | TRBV19 | 15 | TRBD1 | once | CASSRLDRGQGELFF | TGTGCCAGTAGTCGATTGGACAGGGGGCAAGGGGAGCTGTTTTTT
TRBJ2-1 | TRBV5-4 | 16 | TRBD1 | . | CASSKNPGQGYNEQFF | TGTGCCAGCAGTAAGAACCCGGGACAGGGGTACAATGAGCAGTTCTTC
TRBJ2-6 | TRBV7-6 | 21 | TRBD2 | . | CASSFKPLLAGVTWGANVLTF | TGTGCCAGCAGCTTTAAACCCCTGCTAGCGGGAGTCACGTGGGGGGCCAACGTCCTGACTTTC
TRBJ2-2 | TRBV18 | 15 | . | . | CASSLRGFGTGELFF | TGTGCCAGCTCACTCAGGGGCTTTGGCACCGGGGAGCTGTTTTTT
TRBJ1-4 | TRBV4-2 | 15 | TRBD1 | . | CASRDRDRGNEKLFF | TGTGCCAGCAGAGACCGGGACAGGGGTAATGAAAAACTGTTTTTT
TRBJ1-3 | TRBV19 | 15 | . | . | CASSPKGGQRNTIYF | TGTGCCAGTAGTCCCAAGGGAGGGCAGCGAAACACCATATATTTT
TRBJ2-3 | TRBV27 | 16 | . | once | CASSLSNPGGTDTQYF | TGTGCCAGCAGTTTATCGAACCCAGGAGGGACAGATACGCAGTATTTT
TRBJ2-1 | TRBV9 | 16 | TRBD2 | . | CASSEGGGLAGPRQFF | TGTGCCAGCAGCGAAGGGGGAGGGCTAGCGGGACCCCGGCAGTTCTTC
TRBJ2-7 | TRBV5-1 | 14 | TRBD1 | . | CASSQGTGTWEQYF | TGCGCCAGCAGCCAAGGGACAGGTACTTGGGAGCAGTACTTC
TRBJ2-1 | TRBV6-5 | 15 | TRBD2 | . | CASSSIAGLPNEQFF | TGTGCCAGCAGTTCCATAGCGGGTCTGCCCAATGAGCAGTTCTTC
TRBJ2-7 | TRBV30 | 16 | . | . | CAYRLVLGGGSYEQYF | TGTGCCTACCGGCTGGTCTTGGGCGGAGGCTCCTACGAGCAGTACTTC
TRBJ2-3 | TRBV2 | 15 | TRBD2 | . | CASRERGPLGDTQYF | TGTGCCAGCAGGGAGCGGGGCCCACTCGGGGATACGCAGTATTTT
TRBJ2-7 | TRBV11-2 | 15 | . | . | CASSLTPPETYEQYF | TGTGCCAGCAGCTTAACCCCCCCCGAGACCTACGAGCAGTACTTC
TRBJ2-1 | TRBV5-1 | 14 | TRBD1 | few | CASNPGQGNNEQFF | TGCGCCAGCAACCCGGGACAGGGAAATAATGAGCAGTTCTTC
TRBJ2-1 | TRBV9 | 15 | TRBD2 | . | CASSVTSGSYNEQFF | TGTGCCAGCAGCGTGACTAGCGGGAGCTACAATGAGCAGTTCTTC
TRBJ1-3 | TRBV9 | 14 | . | . | CASGGRISGNTIYF | TGTGCCAGCGGAGGACGGATCTCTGGAAACACCATATATTTT
TRBJ2-3 | TRBV9 | 14 | TRBD2 | . | CASSLGLAGDTQYF | TGTGCCAGCAGCCTTGGACTAGCGGGAGATACGCAGTATTTT
TRBJ1-3 | TRBV7-9 | 15 | TRBD1 | . | CASSLETGVGNTIYF | TGTGCCAGCAGCTTAGAAACAGGGGTTGGAAACACCATATATTTT
TRBJ2-3 | TRBV13 | 15 | TRBD1 | . | CASSLGTGTQHTQYF | TGTGCCAGCAGCTTAGGGACAGGGACCCAGCATACGCAGTATTTT
TRBJ2-7 | TRBV2 | 15 | TRBD2 | . | CASSDRSGGPYEQYF | TGTGCCAGCAGCGACCGGTCGGGGGGGCCTTACGAGCAGTACTTC
TRBJ1-1 | TRBV4-1 | 16 | TRBD1 | . | CASRSGTGGVNTEAFF | TGCGCCAGCAGGTCCGGGACAGGGGGTGTGAACACTGAAGCTTTCTTT
TRBJ2-1 | TRBV5-4 | 13 | . | . | CASSLAGVDEQFF | TGTGCCAGCAGCTTGGCGGGGGTTGATGAGCAGTTCTTC
TRBJ1-1 | TRBV15 | 20 | TRBD1 | . | CATSRDSQGGRGPRLFQAFF | TGTGCCACCAGCAGAGATTCCCAGGGGGGCAGGGGGCCGCGCCTTTTCCAAGCTTTCTTT
TRBJ2-7 | TRBV6-6 | 14 | TRBD1 | . | CATGGTGESYEQYF | TGTGCCACAGGTGGGACAGGCGAATCCTACGAGCAGTACTTC
TRBJ1-2 | TRBV7-2 | 15 | . | . | CASSASGDYNYGYTF | TGTGCCAGCAGCGCTTCAGGGGATTATAACTATGGCTACACCTTC
TRBJ2-3 | TRBV4-3 | 14 | . | . | CASGRGGIGDTQYF | TGCGCCAGCGGAAGGGGCGGGATCGGTGATACGCAGTATTTT
TRBJ1-2 | TRBV15 | 17 | . | once | CATSRLHSSGGGYGYTF | TGTGCCACCAGCAGACTACACTCCTCGGGGGGCGGCTATGGCTACACCTTC
TRBJ2-1 | TRBV4-1 | 16 | . | . | CASSHQPTGDGDEQFF | TGCGCCAGCAGTCACCAGCCAACGGGGGATGGGGATGAGCAGTTCTTC
TRBJ1-1 | TRBV25-1 | 14 | . | . | CASSATGGSLEAFF | TGTGCCAGCAGTGCCACTGGGGGCTCCCTGGAGGCTTTCTTT
TRBJ1-2 | TRBV27 | 15 | . | once | CASSLRFGGGNGYTF | TGTGCCAGCAGTTTAAGGTTCGGCGGGGGGAACGGCTACACCTTC
TRBJ1-2 | TRBV5-5 | 17 | TRBD1 | . | CASIEGSGGQGVYGYTF | TGTGCCAGCATCGAGGGTTCAGGGGGACAGGGGGTCTATGGCTACACCTTC
TRBJ1-3 | TRBV5-8 | 17 | . | . | CASSLIGPEGPGNTIYF | TGTGCCAGCAGCCTTATTGGGCCCGAGGGCCCTGGAAACACCATATATTTT
TRBJ2-7 | TRBV6-1 | 15 | . | . | CASSVLSGFGYEQYF | TGTGCCAGCAGTGTCCTAAGCGGGTTCGGCTACGAGCAGTACTTC
TRBJ2-3 | TRBV18 | 16 | TRBD2 | . | CASSPPGLAGIDTQYF | TGTGCCAGCTCACCACCCGGACTAGCGGGGATCGATACGCAGTATTTT
TRBJ1-4 | TRBV29-1 | 12 | . | . | CSVDGGGEKLFF | TGCAGCGTTGATGGGGGCGGTGAAAAACTGTTTTTT
TRBJ1-2 | TRBV7-9 | 14 | TRBD1 | once | CASSLTRGDYGYTF | TGTGCCAGCAGCTTAACCAGGGGGGATTATGGCTACACCTTC
TRBJ1-5 | TRBV4-1 | 18 | . | . | CASSQDPVGGLSNQPQHF | TGCGCCAGCAGCCAAGATCCTGTGGGGGGACTTAGCAATCAGCCCCAGCATTTT
TRBJ2-3 | TRBV4-3 | 16 | TRBD2 | . | CASSQDMLTSGDTQYF | TGCGCCAGCAGCCAAGATATGTTGACTAGCGGAGATACGCAGTATTTT
TRBJ2-7 | TRBV27 | 15 | . | . | CASSLAGPNSYEQYF | TGTGCCAGCAGTTTGGCAGGGCCAAACTCCTACGAGCAGTACTTC
TRBJ2-7 | TRBV30 | 13 | . | . | CAWSYGRGAEQYF | TGTGCCTGGAGTTATGGCAGGGGGGCCGAGCAGTACTTC
TRBJ2-1 | TRBV7-9 | 16 | . | . | CASSLGGGTGYNEQFF | TGTGCCAGCAGCTTAGGAGGCGGTACCGGGTACAATGAGCAGTTCTTC
TRBJ2-6 | TRBV5-1 | 16 | . | . | CASSLAGSSGANVLTF | TGCGCCAGCAGCTTGGCCGGGAGCTCTGGGGCCAACGTCCTGACTTTC
TRBJ2-1 | TRBV7-9 | 15 | TRBD1 | once | CASSPDRGSYNEQFF | TGTGCCAGCAGCCCCGACAGGGGATCCTACAATGAGCAGTTCTTC
TRBJ2-2 | TRBV6-5 | 14 | TRBD2 | once | CASTGGGGTGELFF | TGTGCCAGCACCGGCGGGGGAGGCACCGGGGAGCTGTTTTTT